A single T cell receptor (beta chain) is shown here with its context. This receptor's antigen is unknown. No base-level quality is on record; no much larger clone is a single base apart. This specimen belongs to a study of blood T cell repertoires in COVID-19 (dated by TCRdb to 2020 to 2022). Study-wide context: Samples covering the acute and convalescent phases of COVID-19 were provided by collaborators in the United States, Italy and Spain. The prospective study material was composed of cDNA or gDNA derived from T cells, B-cell-depleted T cells, or PBMCs. The repertoires were released in a freely available public database intended as a resource for research on the immune response to SARS-CoV-2. Sample metadata almost always included a de-identified subject ID, COVID-19 status, age in years and sex. The samples were drawn from the first 160 participants of the ongoing ImmuneRACE study and from more than 1,000 subjects provided by 6 global collaborators. HLA class I and class II types, where available, came from metadata supplied by the sample provider rather than from assay-based typing. Subjects who had been exposed to COVID-19, were actively infected with it, or had recovered from it provided the deeply sampled blood TCRbeta repertoires that made up the dataset. Overall results and qualifications from the work: Clinical and demographic metadata were provided uncurated, with the amount varying by source and participant.

Whole blood was collected in K2EDTA tubes by collaborating institutions according to the institutions' own protocols. For TCRbeta analysis, collaborators shipped samples in one of three forms: frozen whole blood, isolated PBMCs, or DNA extracted from either of those sample types. The CDR3 contains 15 residues, cysteine and phenylalanine counted. The sequence is cut down to CDR3 DNA, 45 bases in frame from base 1. The germline ends are 13 bases apart after V is trimmed by 0 bases and J by 7 bases. Sequences LGHNA (CDR1) and YNFKEQ (CDR2) are obtained from the germline V gene. The immunoSEQ Assay, a bias-controlled multiplex PCR, was used to amplify TCRbeta CDR3 regions from genomic DNA. For the original study's pipeline: Nucleated cell counts per sample were estimated from amplification of reference gene primers within the assay. To quantify the absolute abundance of each unique TCRbeta CDR3 rearrangement, sequence reads were collapsed and filtered. For each sample, productive Simpson clonality was calculated as the square root of Simpson's diversity index over productive rearrangements. TCRdb carries this immuneACCESS record with in-frame sequences only. Its versions omit some clonotypes, under half of them owing to an unresolved V gene in the studies checked, with the rest unexplained. V and J calls plus clone size are reproduced from that table; the DNA served to infer D and trimming. In all, the sample holds about 370,000 clones, and 90% of those were seen once. Jointly, the top ten make up 5% to 8.5% of the sample.

The source material was peripheral blood. Recombination connected TRBV4-2 to TRBJ1-5; the D gene cannot be named for sure. The clonotype comes from a man between 18 and 35 years old with active or convalescent COVID-19. The sequenced DNA: TGTGCCAGCAGCCAAGACTTACCAGGAAGGCAGCCCCAGCATTTT. Translated, this gives CASSQDLPGRQPQHF.